The entry that follows covers one TCR beta chain sequence. What it binds is not known. The data originate from a study of cytomegalovirus exposure and HLA in healthy donors. Regarding the study as a whole: Follow-up analysis found HLA locus-dependent TCR association rates, highest for DRB1 and lowest for HLA-C. TCR beta chains numbering under 200 were designated cytomegalovirus-associated. The Asian-associated ancestry cluster reportedly had fewer N-insertions than the roughly 720-donor mean in a later analysis.

All donors participated as healthy donors of bone marrow. Trimming removed 6 bases from V and 2 bases from J, with 11 bases in between. CDR1 MNHEY and CDR2 SVGAGI come from the germline V gene. This CDR3 has 13 amino acids. PCR primers comprised 60 Vbeta and 13 Jbeta primers. The assay was immunoSEQ multiplex PCR, and TCRdb's table has in-frame clones only and misses some. The sample lists 95,000 to 150,000 clones; over 50% were seen once. Sequencing input: PBMCs. The rearrangement links TRBV6-5 to TRBJ2-7; D is perhaps TRBD2 (6 bases). The receptor comes from a woman between 35 and 50 years old in good health and CMV-seropositive. The CDR3: CASSRTGAYEQYF. Written as DNA, the CDR3 is TGTGCCAGCAGCCGGACGGGAGCCTACGAGCAGTACTTC.